The present entry profiles one T cell receptor beta chain with its context. The record originates from a study of technical replicates of blood from a handful of donors. Assay: immunoSEQ multiplex PCR; the TCRdb copy retains only in-frame clones and omits some. The table lists 55,000 to 75,000 clones, about nine tenths of them singletons. The germline CDR1 and CDR2 sequences are SEHNR and FQNEAQ (reference sequence). Trimming removed 6 bases at V and 8 bases at J, with 4 bases between. This CDR3 is built from 10 residues. This clonotype was obtained from a human donor in good health. Some clones in this sample may be carry-over from other donors' samples. The V and J genes are TRBV7-9 and TRBJ2-2; D is unresolved. The sequencing sample was made of PBMCs. The CDR3 spells CASSSGELFF. As DNA, the CDR3 is TGTGCCAGCAGTTCGGGGGAGCTGTTTTTT. Together with reference TRBV7-9 and TRBJ2-2, the CDR3 gives the full variable domain: DTGVSQNPRHKITKRGQNVTFRCDPISEHNRLYWYRQTLGQGPEFLTYFQNEAQLEKSRLLSDRFSAERPKGSFSTLEIQRTEQGDSAMYLCASSSGELFFGEGSRLTVL.